The rows below give T cell receptor beta chains drawn from one sample of a study of cytomegalovirus exposure and HLA in healthy donors. Here immunoSEQ multiplex PCR was the method, and the copy in TCRdb shows in-frame clones only, minus some. The sample has tens of thousands of clones, approximately 70% seen once. Sequencing was done on a sample of PBMCs. The source is a woman aged 45-65 years in good health and CMV-seropositive. The CDR3 runs from the conserved cysteine through the conserved F or W. The order of the fields is V gene, J gene, CDR3 length, D gene, clone size, CDR3 protein, CDR3 DNA. A D gene is named only where the DNA matches it firmly. Part of the rows lack a size; the others show once, few, many or a class for expanded clones.

TRBV7-2	TRBJ2-1	17	TRBD1	NA	CASSLASGTGGFNEQFF	TGTGCCAGCAGCTTAGCGTCCGGGACAGGGGGCTTCAATGAGCAGTTCTTC
TRBV30	TRBJ1-5	13	TRBD1	NA	CAWSGTVNQPQHF	TGTGCCTGGAGCGGGACAGTTAATCAGCCCCAGCATTTT
TRBV10-1	TRBJ2-7	13	NA	NA	CASSESTSYEQYF	TGCGCCAGCAGTGAGTCAACTTCCTACGAGCAGTACTTC
TRBV19	TRBJ2-5	15	NA	NA	CASSIGLPPQETQYF	TGTGCCAGTAGTATAGGGCTCCCACCTCAAGAGACCCAGTACTTC
TRBV30	TRBJ2-7	14	TRBD2	NA	CAWSIGTSGVEQYF	TGTGCCTGGAGCATTGGGACTAGCGGGGTAGAGCAGTACTTC
TRBV21-1	TRBJ2-3	18	NA	NA	CASSGKSGWGTGTDTQYF	NA
TRBV7-2	TRBJ1-4	14	NA	once	CASSSRDWDEKLFF	TGTGCCAGCAGCTCCCGGGACTGGGATGAAAAACTGTTTTTT
TRBV7-9	TRBJ2-7	13	NA	NA	CASSPGQTGEQYF	TGTGCCAGCAGCCCGGGACAAACAGGCGAGCAGTACTTC
TRBV29-1	TRBJ2-1	14	TRBD2	NA	CSAKGLAGADEQFF	TGCAGCGCCAAGGGACTAGCGGGAGCGGATGAGCAGTTCTTC
TRBV28	TRBJ1-5	15	NA	NA	CASSLVGRGNQPQHF	TGTGCCAGCAGTTTAGTCGGCAGGGGCAATCAGCCCCAGCATTTT
TRBV6-6	TRBJ2-1	13	NA	NA	CASSYLTGSEQFF	TGTGCCAGCAGTTACCTGACAGGTAGTGAGCAGTTCTTC
TRBV9	TRBJ2-1	15	NA	NA	CASSVVSKAFDEQFF	TGTGCCAGCAGCGTCGTTTCAAAAGCGTTTGATGAGCAGTTCTTC
TRBV5-8	TRBJ1-1	15	TRBD1	NA	CASSSLPGTGSSAFF	TGTGCCAGCAGCTCCTTGCCCGGGACAGGGAGTTCGGCTTTCTTT
TRBV20-1	TRBJ2-7	11	TRBD1	NA	CSATGTGQQYF	TGCAGTGCCACCGGGACAGGGCAGCAGTACTTC
TRBV7-8	TRBJ1-2	15	NA	NA	CASSSQGSPNYGYTF	TGTGCCAGCAGCTCACAGGGTTCCCCTAACTATGGCTACACCTTC
TRBV7-2	TRBJ2-3	17	TRBD2	NA	CASSSTTSGLRTDTQYF	TGTGCCAGCAGCTCGACCACTAGCGGACTACGCACAGATACGCAGTATTTT
TRBV4-1	TRBJ1-1	16	NA	NA	CASSQATQGAHTEAFF	TGCGCCAGCAGCCAAGCAACGCAAGGGGCACACACTGAAGCTTTCTTT
TRBV6-1	TRBJ2-2	14	NA	NA	CASSGQATAGELFF	TGTGCCAGCAGTGGACAGGCCACTGCCGGGGAGCTGTTTTTT
TRBV14	TRBJ1-1	16	NA	few	CASSKGPDAENTEAFF	TGTGCCAGCAGCAAGGGGCCGGATGCGGAGAACACTGAAGCTTTCTTT
TRBV6-1	TRBJ2-1	15	TRBD2	few	CASRFPAGRNNEQFF	TGTGCCAGCCGCTTTCCAGCGGGAAGGAACAATGAGCAGTTCTTC
TRBV28	TRBJ1-2	13	NA	NA	CASRTDPNYGYTF	TGTGCCAGCCGGACAGACCCAAACTATGGCTACACCTTC
TRBV5-1	TRBJ1-2	15	TRBD1	NA	CASSPGTGSNYGYTF	TGCGCCAGCAGCCCCGGGACAGGATCTAACTATGGCTACACCTTC
TRBV4-3	TRBJ1-2	15	NA	few	CASSQETQGRYGYTF	TGCGCCAGCAGCCAAGAAACCCAGGGGCGTTATGGCTACACCTTC
TRBV5-1	TRBJ1-2	14	TRBD1	NA	CASSMRDRGYGYTF	TGCGCCAGCAGCATGCGGGACAGGGGTTATGGCTACACCTTC